Following are 19 T cell receptor beta chains from one sample sequenced in a study of blood T cell repertoires in COVID-19. Profiled with immunoSEQ multiplex PCR; TCRdb holds only in-frame clones, not every one. The sample has about 120,000 clones, under 85% seen once. Input material: peripheral blood. These receptors came from a man aged 60-69 years with acute or convalescent COVID-19.

The rearrangement links TRBV18 to TRBJ2-2; D might be TRBD1 (5 bases). Trimming pared 6 bases from V and 4 bases from J, leaving 12 bases between. Germline CDR1 is KGHSH and CDR2 is LQKENI. CDR3 length: 14 residues. For the CDR3, the DNA is TGTGCCAGCTCGCCAAGACAGAGCACCGGGGAGCTGTTTTTT. The encoded protein is CASSPRQSTGELFF. Filled out from reference TRBV18 and TRBJ2-2, the complete variable domain reads NAGVMQNPRHLVRRRGQEARLRCSPMKGHSHVYWYRQLPEEGLKFMVYLQKENIIDESGMPKERFSAEFPKEGPSILRIQQVVRGDSAAYFCASSPRQSTGELFFGEGSRLTVL.

Comment on this clone: This specimen includes other DNA sequences encoding the same CDR3. V gene TRBV12-3 or TRBV12-4 combines with J gene TRBJ2-5; D unclear. This CDR3 is 11 amino acids long. V lost 4 bases to trimming and J lost 4 bases, with 4 bases between them. The DNA of the CDR3 is TGTGCCAGCAGTTCCCGAGAGACCCAGTACTTC. This encodes CASSSRETQYF.

There are a few counts of this clone. V gene TRBV7-9 combines with J gene TRBJ1-1; 7 nucleotides agree with TRBD1. The CDR3 spans 18 residues. Trimming cost V 5 bases and J 1 base; bases outside gene matches: 16. Germline V lookup: CDR1 SEHNR, CDR2 FQNEAQ (reference sequence). The CDR3 protein is CASSRVQGGVFRNTEAFF. The CDR3 bases are TGTGCCAGCAGCCGGGTCCAGGGGGGAGTTTTTCGGAACACTGAAGCTTTCTTT.

The V call is TRBV24-1, the J call TRBJ1-2, with TRBD1 matching over 7 bases. V dropped 2 bases and J dropped 0; count of bases not matched to a gene: 8. The CDR3 spans 17 residues. Germline V gene sequence: CDR1 KGHDR, CDR2 SFDVKD. DNA of the CDR3: TGTGCCACCAGTGATTCCTCACAGGGGCGAGCTAACTATGGCTACACCTTC. Residues: CATSDSSQGRANYGYTF.

The CDR3 spells CASSLGQGSTEAFF. DNA for the CDR3: TGTGCCAGCAGCTTAGGGCAGGGGAGCACTGAAGCTTTCTTT. The V gene is TRBV7-3, the J gene TRBJ1-1; maybe TRBD1 (6 bases). Germline assignment: CDR1 SGHTA and CDR2 FQGTGA. Between the trimmed V and J ends, which lost 2 bases and 4 bases, there was a span of 11 bases. This CDR3 spans 14 amino acids.

This clone was counted between two and nine times. This rearrangement joins TRBV28 to TRBJ1-3, with D unclear. The V end lost 6 bases, the J end lost 5 bases, and 11 bases lay between the germline ends. This CDR3 region has 13 residues. Per the germline V gene, CDR1 is MDHEN and CDR2 is SYDVKM. In DNA, the CDR3 is TGTGCCAGCAGATTGTGGGAGCGAAACACCATATATTTT. Residues: CASRLWERNTIYF.

In its sample, this clone was seen a few times. V and J are TRBV5-1 and TRBJ1-3, with D uncertain. CDR1 is SGHRS and CDR2 is YFSETQ in the germline V gene. This CDR3 contains 16 residues. Trimming removed 0 bases from V and 0 bases from J, with 10 bases in between. The CDR3 region is CASSLAFQASGNTIYF. The CDR3 DNA is TGCGCCAGCAGCTTGGCCTTTCAGGCCTCTGGAAACACCATATATTTT.

The chain combines TRBV28 with TRBJ2-1, with 7 nucleotides matching TRBD2. V shed 6 bases and J 7 bases; nucleotides not matched to a gene: 9. Germline CDR1 reads MDHEN; CDR2 reads SYDVKM. This CDR3 has 14 amino acids. The CDR3 sequence is CASSPSGGGNEQFF. CDR3 DNA: TGTGCCAGCAGCCCGTCTGGGGGGGGGAATGAGCAGTTCTTC.

This chain joins TRBV3-1 (or the pseudogene TRBV3-2) and TRBJ2-3, with TRBD1 as a possible D gene (6 bases). V shed 5 bases and J shed 0 bases, with 18 bases lying between them. Germline CDR1 reads LGHDT; CDR2 reads YNNKEL (reference sequence). The CDR3 spans 17 residues. The CDR3 coding sequence is TGTGCCAGCAGCTCCCAGGGGTCGGGGTCTAGCACAGATACGCAGTATTTT. It codes for CASSSQGSGSSTDTQYF.

The rearrangement joins TRBV5-1 to TRBJ2-7; 9 positions agree with TRBD1. CDR1 SGHRS and CDR2 YFSETQ come from the germline V gene. The CDR3 totals 14 residues. V trimming: 6 bases; J trimming: 2 bases; junction bases outside the gene matches: 6. CDR3 in DNA: TGCGCCAGCACGCCGACAGGGGGGACCTACGAGCAGTACTTC. It is translated as CASTPTGGTYEQYF.

The chain joins TRBV3-1 (or the pseudogene TRBV3-2) to TRBJ2-2; 11 bases fit TRBD1. J lost 3 bases, V lost 5 bases, and 5 bases had no gene match. CDR3 length: 16 amino acids. Germline V lookup: CDR1 LGHDT, CDR2 YNNKEL (reference sequence). The CDR3 loop is CASSTRDRGDTGELFF. In DNA form, the CDR3 reads TGTGCCAGCAGCACCCGGGACAGGGGGGACACCGGGGAGCTGTTTTTT.

J is TRBJ2-5 and V is TRBV27; D is perhaps TRBD1 (6 bases). The germline V and J ends were trimmed by 5 bases and 5 bases, with 12 bases remaining between them. CDR3 length: 13 residues. Looked up from germline, CDR1 is MNHEY and CDR2 is SMNVEV (reference sequence). The CDR3 bases are TGTGCCAGCAGTGAACAGGGCCATGAGACCCAGTACTTC. It encodes CASSEQGHETQYF.

The genes are TRBV24-1 and TRBJ1-2; TRBD1 aligns across 7 bases. Germline CDR1 and CDR2: KGHDR and SFDVKD. V lost 6 bases, J lost 8 bases, and 5 bases stayed unmatched. The CDR3 has 12 amino acids. CDR3 coding DNA: TGTGCCACCAGTAAGGGGGCGGGCGGCTACACCTTC. Its translation is CATSKGAGGYTF.

This clone was observed a handful of times. This rearrangement joins TRBV28 to TRBJ2-2; TRBD2 is a possible D gene (5 bases). V was cut by 5 bases and J by 1 base, with 11 bases left in between. The CDR3 is 15 amino acids. Germline loops: CDR1 MDHEN, CDR2 SYDVKM. The CDR3 coding sequence is TGTGCCAGCAGTCCGGGCGGACTGAACACCGGGGAGCTGTTTTTT. It encodes CASSPGGLNTGELFF.

The J gene is TRBJ2-3, the V gene TRBV5-1; TRBD2 aligns across 10 bases. This CDR3 is 15 amino acids long. V was pared by 3 bases and J by 2 bases, with 3 bases of the junction left unmatched. The V gene's germline CDR1 is SGHRS and CDR2 YFSETQ. CDR3 DNA sequence: TGCGCCAGCAGCTCGGGACTAGCGACCACAGATACGCAGTATTTT. Amino acid sequence: CASSSGLATTDTQYF.

CDR3 nucleotides: TGTGCCAGCAGCCGGGAGGACGGTAACAATGAGCAGTTCTTC. Its protein product is CASSREDGNNEQFF. The J gene is TRBJ2-1, the V gene TRBV5-4; 7 bases match TRBD2. With 4 bases clipped from V and 5 bases from J, the junction kept 6 bases outside the gene matches. Germline lookup yields CDR1 SGHNT and CDR2 YYREEE (reference sequence). This CDR3 region has 14 residues.

J is TRBJ2-7 and V is TRBV7-3; D possibly corresponds to TRBD2 (6 bases). Per the germline V gene, CDR1 is SGHTA and CDR2 is FQGTGA. This CDR3 comprises 14 residues. V was shortened by 0 bases and J by 1 base, with 7 bases between the two germline ends. The CDR3, as DNA: TGTGCCAGCAGCTTAACTAGCGGTTCCTACGAGCAGTACTTC. Translated, it gives CASSLTSGSYEQYF.

CDR3 protein: CASSPNEGATYYGYTF. In DNA, the CDR3 is TGTGCCAGCAGCCCTAATGAGGGGGCAACTTATTATGGCTACACCTTC. The V call is TRBV7-9, the J call TRBJ1-2, with TRBD1 identical over 7 bases. CDR1 is SEHNR and CDR2 is FQNEAQ in the germline V gene (reference sequence). V was pared by 5 bases and J by 5 bases, with 14 bases of the junction left unmatched. The CDR3 sequence is 16 residues long.

This chain joins TRBV6-5 and TRBJ1-6; unclear D gene. The CDR3 covers 15 residues. V gave up 5 bases and J gave up 7 bases, with 15 bases separating them. CDR1 is MNHEY, CDR2 SVGAGI, per germline. The CDR3 is CASSTGRERNSPLHF. CDR3 coding DNA: TGTGCCAGCAGTACCGGACGGGAGAGGAATTCACCCCTCCACTTT.